This passage covers 32 T cell receptor beta chains from one sample sequenced in a study of CXCR3-negative and CXCR3-positive naive CD8 T cells. These TCRs' antigens remain unknown. UMI-labeled TRB cDNA libraries were prepared by 5' RACE. Each CDR3 protein gets one entry in TCRdb, which reprocessed the 5' RACE reads and gives no DNA. Its table records some 100,000 distinct CDR3 sequences. Study-level results: TRB CDR3 hydrophobicity was greater in CXCR3-positive naive cells than in CXCR3-negative naive cells.

What was sequenced was naive CXCR3+ CD8+ T cells from blood. Subset indicated: CD45RO-CCR7+CD27+CD95- naive CD8+ T cells expressing CXCR3 (TNR3+). The receptors were gathered from a human donor in good health. Some clones in this sample may be carry-over from other donors' samples.

This chain uses TRBV4-1 with TRBJ2-1; the TCRdb D gene call, TRBD2, has no DNA to confirm it. Germline CDR1 reads MGHRA; CDR2 reads YSYEKL. The CDR3 covers 15 residues. CDR3 region: CASSLLTSNYNEQFF.

The rearrangement joins TRBV7-9 to TRBJ2-3; TCRdb's D call of TRBD1 is untestable without DNA. The CDR3 has 17 residues. Looked up from germline, CDR1 is SEHNR and CDR2 is FQNEAQ (reference sequence). The CDR3: CASSLGRWDRHTDTQYF.

The genes are TRBV13 and TRBJ2-3. CDR3 size: 15 residues. Germline V gives CDR1 PRHDT, CDR2 FYEKMQ (reference sequence). The CDR3 region is CASGVRGNPTDTQYF.

The gene calls are TRBV5-4 and TRBJ2-3; lacking DNA, the TRBD2 call made by TCRdb goes unchecked. CDR1 is SGHNT and CDR2 is YYREEE in the germline V gene (reference sequence). This CDR3 has 18 residues. The CDR3 sequence is CASSPKYVAGGHTDTQYF.

This rearrangement joins TRBV5-1 to TRBJ1-2. From germline, CDR1 is SGHRS and CDR2 YFSETQ. The CDR3 contains 16 residues. The CDR3: CASSLAENRAHYGYTF.

The chain combines TRBV3-1 with TRBJ2-1; TCRdb reports TRBD1, a call that lacks DNA to check it against. This CDR3 region has 14 residues. The germline V gene has CDR1 LGHDT and CDR2 YNNKEL (reference sequence). CDR3 protein: CASSQGHMDNEQFF.

The J gene is TRBJ2-3, the V gene TRBV5-1; TCRdb lists TRBD2, though no DNA is available to test this call. CDR3 length: 16 residues. Germline lookup yields CDR1 SGHRS and CDR2 YFSETQ. The chain's CDR3 is CASSLGSVAGEDTQYF.

The chain joins TRBV7-9 to TRBJ2-7; TCRdb's D call of TRBD1 is untestable without DNA. Germline V gene data show CDR1 as SEHNR and CDR2 as FQNEAQ (reference sequence). This CDR3 contains 13 residues. CDR3 residues: CASSQQVGFEQYF.

This chain connects TRBV23-1 to TRBJ2-7. TRBV23-1 is reported as an ORF; its role is uncertain. The CDR3 sequence is 16 residues long. The CDR3 loop reads CASSQSLDTQGNEQYF.

The CDR3: CSAGDNQETQYF. The chain recombines TRBV20-1 with TRBJ2-5; the D call from TCRdb, TRBD1, cannot be confirmed without DNA. The CDR3 sequence is 12 residues long. Germline loops: CDR1 DFQATT, CDR2 SNEGSKA (reference sequence).

The chain employs TRBV5-6 and TRBJ2-1. Germline V gene data show CDR1 as SGHDT and CDR2 as YYEEEE. The CDR3 extends over 12 amino acids. CDR3 protein: CASSSFYNEQFF.

The chain couples TRBV12-3 or TRBV12-4 to TRBJ2-3; checking the TCRdb D call of TRBD1 is not possible without DNA. The CDR3 is made up of 14 amino acids. This chain's CDR3 is CASRGQGSADTQYF.

V is TRBV19 and J is TRBJ2-1; lacking DNA, the TRBD1 call made by TCRdb goes unchecked. In germline, CDR1 is LNHDA, CDR2 SQIVND (reference sequence). The CDR3 spans 15 residues. CDR3 region: CASSRGTRGKNEQFF. Filled out from reference TRBV19 and TRBJ2-1, the complete variable domain reads DGGITQSPKYLFRKEGQNVTLSCEQNLNHDAMYWYRQDPGQGLRLIYYSQIVNDFQKGDIAEGYSVSREKKESFPLTVTSAQKNPTAFYLCASSRGTRGKNEQFFGPGTRLTVL.

This chain uses TRBV29-1 with TRBJ2-7; the D gene TCRdb calls, TRBD1, cannot be checked with no DNA. The CDR3 runs to 13 residues. Germline loops: CDR1 SQVTM, CDR2 ANQGSEA. CDR3 loop: CSVVGTGGYEQYF.

The chain recombines TRBV7-9 with TRBJ2-7. The CDR3 loop spans 13 amino acids. CDR1 SEHNR and CDR2 FQNEAQ come from the germline V gene (reference sequence). The CDR3 here is CASSSSTAYEQYF.

J is TRBJ2-5 and V is TRBV25-1; TCRdb calls TRBD1, which cannot be checked without DNA. The germline V gene encodes CDR1 MGHDK and CDR2 SYGVNS. The CDR3 extends over 16 amino acids. This CDR3 is CASSERTGMEQETQYF. The entire variable domain, with the rest obtained from reference TRBV25-1 and TRBJ2-5, is as follows: EADIYQTPRYLVIGTGKKITLECSQTMGHDKMYWYQQDPGMELHLIHYSYGVNSTEKGDLSSESTVSRIRTEHFPLTLESARPSHTSQYLCASSERTGMEQETQYFGPGTRLLVL.

V and J are TRBV2 and TRBJ2-5. Germline CDR1 SNHLY, CDR2 FYNNEI. The CDR3 extends over 13 amino acids. The CDR3 region is CASSDLNEETQYF.

The chain combines TRBV23-1 with TRBJ2-1; TCRdb selects TRBD1, and the lack of DNA leaves this call unchecked. TRBV23-1 is given ORF status, its function remaining uncertain. This CDR3 comprises 18 residues. CDR3 loop: CASSQSYPVGACIGEQFF.

V and J are TRBV28 and TRBJ2-7; without DNA, the TCRdb call of TRBD1 cannot be checked. Germline CDR1 and CDR2: MDHEN and SYDVKM. This CDR3 has 18 amino acids. The CDR3 is CASSSDATGGSYSYEQYF.

This chain joins TRBV7-9 and TRBJ2-7. Germline values: CDR1 SEHNR, CDR2 FQNEAQ (reference sequence). The CDR3 extends over 14 amino acids. CDR3: CASSLAGRPYEQYF.

CDR3 in amino acids: CASSPLQVHGEQFF. This rearrangement joins TRBV13 to TRBJ2-1; without DNA, the TCRdb call of TRBD1 cannot be checked. The CDR3 is 14 residues long. Germline lookup yields CDR1 PRHDT and CDR2 FYEKMQ (reference sequence).

The chain joins TRBV4-1 to TRBJ2-7; the D gene TCRdb calls, TRBD1, cannot be checked with no DNA. This CDR3 spans 18 amino acids. The germline V gene encodes CDR1 MGHRA and CDR2 YSYEKL. The chain's CDR3 is CASSQDRVWAGIAYEQYF.

The rearrangement joins TRBV27 to TRBJ2-3; the D gene TCRdb calls, TRBD2, cannot be checked with no DNA. This CDR3 spans 16 amino acids. Germline V CDR1 and CDR2: MNHEY, SMNVEV (reference sequence). CDR3 region: CASSPIAGGHTDTQYF.

V is TRBV5-1 and J is TRBJ2-1. The germline V gene has CDR1 SGHRS and CDR2 YFSETQ. This CDR3 has 15 residues. CDR3 amino acids: CASSVSLADGDEQFF. The full variable domain, rest sourced from reference TRBV5-1 and TRBJ2-1, is KAGVTQTPRYLIKTRGQQVTLSCSPISGHRSVSWYQQTPGQGLQFLFEYFSETQRNKGNFPGRFSGRQFSNSRSEMNVSTLELGDSALYLCASSVSLADGDEQFFGPGTRLTVL.

V usage is TRBV23-1 and J usage is TRBJ2-3; TCRdb lists TRBD2, though no DNA is available to test this call. TRBV23-1 is marked as an open reading frame, function uncertain. The CDR3 has 17 residues. The CDR3: CASSRHTGSSGTDTQYF.

The V call is TRBV6-5, the J call TRBJ2-7; TCRdb's D call of TRBD2 is untestable without DNA. In germline, CDR1 is MNHEY, CDR2 SVGAGI. This CDR3 is built from 15 residues. CDR3 sequence reads: CASSYASGRTYEQYF.

The V call is TRBV28, the J call TRBJ2-7; with no DNA, the TCRdb D assignment of TRBD1 cannot be verified. The CDR3 is 14 amino acids. Germline V CDR1 and CDR2: MDHEN, SYDVKM. The CDR3 sequence: CASSPRDRAYEQYF.

V gene TRBV5-1 combines with J gene TRBJ2-7. This CDR3 is 13 amino acids long. The V gene's germline CDR1 is SGHRS and CDR2 YFSETQ. CDR3: CASSYYLSYEQYF.

V and J are TRBV28 and TRBJ1-5. Germline values: CDR1 MDHEN, CDR2 SYDVKM. The CDR3 is 11 amino acids. CDR3 loop: CASSLNQPQHF.

This rearrangement joins TRBV7-8 to TRBJ2-7; with no DNA, the TCRdb D assignment of TRBD1 cannot be verified. CDR1 and CDR2 (germline): SGHVS, FQNEAQ. The CDR3 covers 13 residues. This chain's CDR3 is CASSFSRGHEQYF.

The chain links TRBV7-8 to TRBJ2-2. This CDR3 contains 15 residues. Germline assignment: CDR1 SGHVS and CDR2 FQNEAQ. CDR3 sequence: CASSLVRANTGELFF.

The V gene is TRBV9, the J gene TRBJ2-1. Germline loops: CDR1 SGDLS, CDR2 YYNGEE. There are 14 residues in the CDR3. The CDR3 region is CASSVDSTSDEQFF.